The 28 T cell receptor beta chains presented below share a single source sample, sequenced in a study of Graves' ophthalmopathy and Graves' hyperthyroidism. Amplification of the TCR beta CDR3 regions used RNA transcripts (as template). First-round RT-PCR used HTBI primers; second-round multiplex PCR followed. TCRdb recomputed calls from the multiplex PCR reads with MiXCR, one row per CDR3 protein. Altogether approximately 150,000 distinct CDR3 sequences are present, 39% being singletons, with the ten largest covering nearly 9%. Sample: peripheral blood. The receptors were sampled from a man aged 25 to 40 with Graves' ophthalmopathy.

Points on this clonotype: The germline gene is not matched at one end of the junction; a read error may be the cause. The chain uses TRBV6-5 and TRBJ1-1; no clear D gene. This CDR3 has 12 amino acids. Germline V gene lookup returns CDR1 MNHEY and CDR2 SVGAGI. This chain's CDR3 is CASSYGNTGAFF. The CDR3 DNA is TGTGCCAGCAGTTACGGAAACACTGGAGCTTTCTTT.

Ten or more counts support this clonotype. The J gene is TRBJ2-7, the V gene TRBV6-1; 8 bases fit TRBD1. Germline CDR1 MNHNS, CDR2 SASEGT. This CDR3 spans 12 amino acids. The trim removed 8 bases at V and 2 bases at J, leaving 2 bases unmatched. In DNA, the CDR3 is TGTGCCAGCCGGACAGGGCCCTACGAGCAGTACTTC. Translation gives CASRTGPYEQYF.

The CDR3 DNA is TGTGCCAGCAGTGAAACGCAGCCCCAGCCCCAGCATTTT. Amino acids: CASSETQPQPQHF. V gene TRBV6-1 combines with J gene TRBJ1-5, with D unclear. The germline gives CDR1 MNHNS, CDR2 SASEGT. V gave up 2 bases and J gave up 7 bases, with 9 bases separating them. There are 13 residues in the CDR3.

This clonotype was observed at least ten times. This sequence joins TRBV7-9 and TRBJ2-5; 8 nucleotides line up with TRBD2. Germline V lookup: CDR1 SEHNR, CDR2 FQNEAQ (reference sequence). This CDR3 is 15 amino acids long. Trimming removed 4 bases from V and 1 base from J; junction bases left unmatched: 5. DNA for the CDR3: TGTGCCAGCAGCTACACCCGGGGGGGCCAAGAGACCCAGTACTTC. Amino acids: CASSYTRGGQETQYF.

This chain joins TRBV12-3 or TRBV12-4 and TRBJ1-3; D is undetermined. The CDR3 consists of 16 residues. The ends were cut back, 2 bases at V and 0 bases at J, with 11 bases in the middle. The CDR3 DNA is TGTGCCAGCAGTTTACTGGGCACCATCTCTGGAAACACCATATATTTT. This gives the protein CASSLLGTISGNTIYF.

This clonotype has a count of ten or more. V and J are TRBV13 and TRBJ2-7; 14 positions match TRBD2. Germline CDR1 and CDR2: PRHDT and FYEKMQ (reference sequence). The CDR3 spans 15 residues. Trimming cost V 4 bases and J 6 bases; bases outside gene matches: 5. The CDR3 here is CASSSGLAGVVEQYF. CDR3 in DNA: TGTGCCAGCAGCTCGGGACTAGCGGGAGTGGTCGAGCAGTACTTC.

The CDR3 loop reads CASSGEGTGGGEQYF. The CDR3 DNA sequence: TGTGCCAGCAGTGGAGAGGGGACAGGGGGAGGCGAGCAGTACTTC. The chain couples TRBV6-2 or TRBV6-3 to TRBJ2-7; 11 bases agree with TRBD1. CDR3 length equals 15 residues. Germline trimming cut 5 bases from V and 6 bases from J; bases unmatched to any gene: 9. Germline assignment: CDR1 MNHEY and CDR2 SVGEGT.

There are many counts of this clonotype. This may stem from a read error, because a much larger clone lies one nucleotide away. The chain links TRBV6-2 or TRBV6-3 to TRBJ2-7; TRBD2 might be the D (5 bases). Germline CDR1 MNHEY, CDR2 SVGEGT. The CDR3 loop spans 15 amino acids. V gave up 0 bases and J gave up 5 bases, with 14 bases separating them. The CDR3 spells CASSYSSESSDEQYF. The CDR3 DNA follows: TGTGCCAGCAGTTACTCGAGCGAGAGTAGCGACGAGCAGTACTTC.

The sample holds a few counts of this clonotype. The genes are TRBV6-2 or TRBV6-3 and TRBJ1-2; D call uncertain. V was pared by 7 bases and J by 4 bases, with 7 bases between. The CDR3 spans 11 residues. In germline, CDR1 is MNHEY, CDR2 SVGEGT. The CDR3 here is CASNLGYGYTF. The CDR3 nucleotides read TGTGCCAGCAACCTTGGCTATGGCTACACCTTC.

This clonotype has a handful of counts. The chain combines TRBV12-3 or TRBV12-4 with TRBJ2-2; a possible D gene is TRBD1 (5 bases). This CDR3 is built from 14 residues. V was trimmed by 3 bases and J by 5 bases, leaving 10 bases between them. CDR3 DNA: TGTGCCAGCAGTTTGGTCAGGGTTACCGGGGAGCTGTTTTTT. This codes for CASSLVRVTGELFF.

V gene TRBV7-9 combines with J gene TRBJ1-2; unclear D gene. Trimming removed 3 bases from V and 8 bases from J, with 13 bases in between. The CDR3 is 13 amino acids. Germline V gene lookup returns CDR1 SEHNR and CDR2 FQNEAQ (reference sequence). The CDR3 DNA sequence: TGTGCCAGCAGCTTGCCCGACTGGGAAGGCTACACCTTC. The encoded protein is CASSLPDWEGYTF.

The chain recombines TRBV20-1 with TRBJ1-2, with a tentative D call TRBD1 (5 bases). CDR3 length: 13 amino acids. Between the trimmed V and J ends, which lost 6 bases and 3 bases, there was a span of 14 bases. Germline loops: CDR1 DFQATT, CDR2 SNEGSKA (reference sequence). The chain's CDR3 is CSASSGAHYGYTF. The CDR3 DNA reads TGCAGTGCGTCAAGTGGGGCGCACTATGGCTACACCTTC.

The chain couples TRBV11-2 to TRBJ1-1; a possible D gene is TRBD1 (6 bases). Looked up from germline, CDR1 is SGHAT and CDR2 is FQNNGV. V was cut by 3 bases and J by 5 bases, with 13 bases left in between. The CDR3 runs 14 residues. The CDR3 sequence is CASSFNRDGTEAFF. Written as DNA, the CDR3 is TGTGCCAGCAGCTTCAACAGGGATGGTACTGAAGCTTTCTTT.

This clonotype was picked up many times. J is TRBJ1-6 and V is TRBV4-3; D is uncertain. With 0 bases removed from V and 0 bases from J, the gap between germline ends came to 9 bases. Per germline, CDR1 LGHNA and CDR2 YSLEER. The CDR3 runs to 17 residues. DNA for the CDR3: TGCGCCAGCAGCCAAGATACGGTTAGCTCCTATAATTCACCCCTCCACTTT. It codes for CASSQDTVSSYNSPLHF.

The chain recombines TRBV5-1 with TRBJ1-1, with TRBD1 matching 8 bases. CDR1 and CDR2 from the germline V gene are SGHRS and YFSETQ. This CDR3 has 14 amino acids. The ends lost 5 bases at V and 1 base at J; junction bases unmatched: 4. The CDR3 sequence: CASRGGTGNTEAFF. CDR3 in DNA: TGCGCCAGCAGAGGGGGGACAGGGAACACTGAAGCTTTCTTT. Together with reference TRBV5-1 and TRBJ1-1, the CDR3 gives the full variable domain: KAGVTQTPRYLIKTRGQQVTLSCSPISGHRSVSWYQQTPGQGLQFLFEYFSETQRNKGNFPGRFSGRQFSNSRSEMNVSTLELGDSALYLCASRGGTGNTEAFFGQGTRLTVV.

This clonotype was observed many times. This rearrangement joins TRBV12-5 to TRBJ2-4; 8 nucleotides match TRBD1. This CDR3 has 18 amino acids. Germline V gives CDR1 LGHNT, CDR2 FRNRAP. After removal of 1 base from V and 2 bases from J, the junction contained 10 bases not matched to a gene. This CDR3 is CASGLDRTGRLTKNIQYF. The CDR3 DNA sequence: TGTGCTAGTGGTTTGGACCGGACAGGGAGGTTGACCAAAAACATTCAGTACTTC.

This clonotype appeared many times. The J gene is TRBJ2-6, the V gene TRBV27, with D perhaps TRBD1 (5 bases). The CDR3 spans 17 residues. Trimming pared 2 bases from V and 0 bases from J, leaving 11 bases between. CDR1 is MNHEY, CDR2 SMNVEV, per germline (reference sequence). As DNA, the CDR3 is TGTGCCAGCAGTTTAGAGCAGGGCTACTCTGGGGCCAACGTCCTGACTTTC. This gives the protein CASSLEQGYSGANVLTF.

By share, this clonotype counts as medium-sized. The chain employs TRBV6-8 and TRBJ1-1; 11 nucleotides agree with TRBD1. Germline V gives CDR1 MNHGY, CDR2 SAAAGT. The CDR3 has 14 amino acids. The V segment lost 5 bases and the J segment 4 bases; nucleotides outside the gene matches: 3. CDR3 coding DNA: TGTGCCAGCAGTGGACAGGGGGCGGGCACTGAAGCTTTCTTT. The encoded protein is CASSGQGAGTEAFF.

The table lists this clonotype with many counts. The chain combines TRBV27 with TRBJ2-7, with D unclear. Per the germline V gene, CDR1 is MNHEY and CDR2 is SMNVEV (reference sequence). Between the trimmed V and J ends, which lost 5 bases and 4 bases, there was a span of 15 bases. The CDR3 runs 14 residues. The CDR3 protein is CASSLEKGTYEQYF. CDR3 bases: TGTGCCAGCAGTCTCGAGAAGGGAACGTACGAGCAGTACTTC.

The chain has TRBV12-3 or TRBV12-4 and TRBJ1-5; D gene ambiguous. Trimming took off 4 bases at V and 0 bases at J, with 16 bases between the two ends. CDR3 length: 17 amino acids. The CDR3 DNA reads TGTGCCAGCAGTTCGTCTTCGTCTGGGATTAGCAATCAGCCCCAGCATTTT. Translating it yields CASSSSSSGISNQPQHF.

This chain links TRBV6-1 with TRBJ2-5, with a possible D match to TRBD1 (6 bases). Germline CDR1 MNHNS, CDR2 SASEGT. The CDR3 is made up of 15 amino acids. V lost 6 bases, J lost 5 bases, and 19 bases lay in between. CDR3: CASSGVQGAAETQYF. The CDR3 coding sequence is TGTGCCAGCAGCGGGGTACAGGGCGCAGCGGAGACCCAGTACTTC.

This clonotype was picked up many times. This chain joins TRBV30 and TRBJ2-7; a possible D gene is TRBD2 (5 bases). Germline CDR1 and CDR2: GTSNPN and SVGIG (reference sequence). V gave up 2 bases and J gave up 5 bases, with 25 bases separating them. The CDR3 sequence is 17 residues long. The CDR3 sequence: CAWSYGLVSGGLDEQYF. In DNA form, the CDR3 reads TGTGCCTGGAGTTATGGGCTTGTTTCCGGCGGGCTCGACGAGCAGTACTTC.

At least ten counts were recorded for this clonotype. This rearrangement joins TRBV5-1 to TRBJ2-7; TRBD2 matches at 8 bases. This CDR3 comprises 16 residues. Germline assignment: CDR1 SGHRS and CDR2 YFSETQ. Trimming cost V 5 bases and J 0 bases; bases outside gene matches: 10. The chain's CDR3 is CASREGSGSPSYEQYF. In DNA form, the CDR3 reads TGCGCCAGCAGGGAGGGGAGCGGGAGCCCCTCCTACGAGCAGTACTTC.

This clonotype has a count of ten or more. The rearrangement uses TRBV20-1 and TRBJ1-3; D is unclear. CDR3 length: 12 amino acids. Trimming pared 5 bases from V and 0 bases from J, leaving 5 bases between. Per germline, CDR1 DFQATT and CDR2 SNEGSKA (reference sequence). CDR3 DNA: TGCAGTGCTCGGCACTCTGGAAACACCATATATTTT. This codes for CSARHSGNTIYF.

Ten or more counts support this clonotype. The chain has TRBV20-1 and TRBJ1-5; D unresolved. The CDR3 extends over 14 amino acids. Per the germline V gene, CDR1 is DFQATT and CDR2 is SNEGSKA (reference sequence). Trimming pared 1 base from V and 1 base from J, leaving 8 bases between. CDR3 coding DNA: TGCAGTGCTAGAGGCTCCACGAGCAATCAGCCCCAGCATTTT. It is translated as CSARGSTSNQPQHF.

This clonotype was seen a few times. The rearrangement links TRBV10-3 to TRBJ1-1; unclear D gene. From germline, CDR1 is ENHRY and CDR2 SYGVKD. V shed 6 bases and J shed 5 bases, with 13 bases lying between them. The CDR3 is 13 amino acids. The CDR3, as DNA: TGTGCCATCAGCCACGGGGTAGGAACTGAAGCTTTCTTT. Its translation is CAISHGVGTEAFF.

The chain combines TRBV29-1 with TRBJ1-1; 7 bases align to TRBD1. The CDR3 length is 13 residues. Germline assignment: CDR1 SQVTM and CDR2 ANQGSEA. J was trimmed by 6 bases and V by 6 bases; bases with no gene match: 10. The CDR3 sequence is CSVATNDRAEAFF. The CDR3 region has the DNA TGCAGCGTAGCCACTAACGACAGGGCTGAAGCTTTCTTT.

J is TRBJ2-7 and V is TRBV6-5; the D gene is possibly TRBD1 (6 bases). The germline gives CDR1 MNHEY, CDR2 SVGAGI. The V end lost 3 bases, the J end lost 2 bases, and 14 bases lay between the germline ends. The CDR3 spans 15 residues. The CDR3 reads CASSYATGTAYEQYF. CDR3 bases: TGTGCCAGCAGTTATGCGACAGGTACAGCCTACGAGCAGTACTTC.